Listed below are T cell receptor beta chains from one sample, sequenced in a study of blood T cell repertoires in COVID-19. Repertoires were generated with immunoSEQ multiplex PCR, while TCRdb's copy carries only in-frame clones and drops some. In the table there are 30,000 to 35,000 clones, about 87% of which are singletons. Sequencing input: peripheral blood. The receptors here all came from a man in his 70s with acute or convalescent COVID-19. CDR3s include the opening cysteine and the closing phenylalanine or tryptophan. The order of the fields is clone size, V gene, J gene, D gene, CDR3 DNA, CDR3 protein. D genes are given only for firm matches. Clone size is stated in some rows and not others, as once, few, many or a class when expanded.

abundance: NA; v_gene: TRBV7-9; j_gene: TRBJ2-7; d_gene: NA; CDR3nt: TGTGCCAGCAGCTCCTACAGGGAGTACGAGCAGTACTTC; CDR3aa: CASSSYREYEQYF
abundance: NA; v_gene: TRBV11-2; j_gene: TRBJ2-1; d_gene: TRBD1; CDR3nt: TGTGCCAGCAGCTTAGGACAGGGGGTCAGCAATGAGCAGTTCTTC; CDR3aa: CASSLGQGVSNEQFF
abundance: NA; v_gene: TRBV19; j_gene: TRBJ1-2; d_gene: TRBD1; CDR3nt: TGTGCCACCGGGACAGTGAGCGGCTACACCTTC; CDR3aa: CATGTVSGYTF
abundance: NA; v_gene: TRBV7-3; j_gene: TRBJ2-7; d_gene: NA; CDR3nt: TGTGCCAGCAGCTCCTCCGGGGTTGGAAGCGAGCAGTACTTC; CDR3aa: CASSSSGVGSEQYF
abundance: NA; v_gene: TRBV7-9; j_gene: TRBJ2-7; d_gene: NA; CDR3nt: TGTGCCAGCAGCCTTACAGGGTACGAGCAGTACTTC; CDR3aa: CASSLTGYEQYF
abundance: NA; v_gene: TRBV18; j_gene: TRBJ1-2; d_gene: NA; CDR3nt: TGTGCCAGCTCACCTAGCCGGGGGATGGGATATGGCTACACCTTC; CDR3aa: CASSPSRGMGYGYTF
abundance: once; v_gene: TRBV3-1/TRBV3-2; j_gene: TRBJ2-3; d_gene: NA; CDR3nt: TGTGCCAGCAGCCCAAGGGAGAGAACAGATACGCAGTATTTT; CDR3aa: CASSPRERTDTQYF
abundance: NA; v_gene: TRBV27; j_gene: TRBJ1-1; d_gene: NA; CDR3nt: TGTGCCAGCCGCGGCCTCGTCACTGAAGCTTTCTTT; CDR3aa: CASRGLVTEAFF
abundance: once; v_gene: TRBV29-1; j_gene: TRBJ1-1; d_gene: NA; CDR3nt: TGCAGCGCCCAGGTCTCCGCTGAAGCTTTCTTT; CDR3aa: CSAQVSAEAFF
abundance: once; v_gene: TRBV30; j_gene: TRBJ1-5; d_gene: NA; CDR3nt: TGTGCCTGGGGCGGCAGGCAAGATCAGCCCCAGCATTTT; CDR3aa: CAWGGRQDQPQHF
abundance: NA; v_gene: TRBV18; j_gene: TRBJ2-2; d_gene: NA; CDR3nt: TGTGCCAGCTCACCCGGGAGCTGGGGGGACACCGGGGAGCTGTTTTTT; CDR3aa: CASSPGSWGDTGELFF
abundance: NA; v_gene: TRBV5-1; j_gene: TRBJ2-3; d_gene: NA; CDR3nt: TGCGCCAGCATGCGGACATTGGGAGATACGCAGTATTTT; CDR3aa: CASMRTLGDTQYF
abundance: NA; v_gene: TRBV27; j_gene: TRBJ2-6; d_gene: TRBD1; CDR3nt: TGTGCCAGCAGGCGACAGGGCTCTGGGGCCAACGTCCTGACTTTC; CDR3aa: CASRRQGSGANVLTF
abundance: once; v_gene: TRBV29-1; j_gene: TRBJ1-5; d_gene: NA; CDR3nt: TGCAGCGTTGGGACGGGAAATCAGCCCCAGCATTTT; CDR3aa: CSVGTGNQPQHF
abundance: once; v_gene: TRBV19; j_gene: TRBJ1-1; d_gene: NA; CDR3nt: TGTGCCAGTAGTAATTACGGTTACACTGAAGCTTTCTTT; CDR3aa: CASSNYGYTEAFF
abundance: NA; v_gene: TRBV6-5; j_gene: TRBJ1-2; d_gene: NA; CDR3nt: TGTGCCAGCAGACACAACCCGGGGGATGGCTACACCTTC; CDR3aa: CASRHNPGDGYTF
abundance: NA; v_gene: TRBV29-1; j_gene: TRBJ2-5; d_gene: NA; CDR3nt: TGCAGCGCCTCCCTCCAAGAGACCCAGTACTTC; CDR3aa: CSASLQETQYF
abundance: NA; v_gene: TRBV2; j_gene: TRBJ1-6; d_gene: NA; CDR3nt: TGTGCCAGCAGTGTCAGGACGGGGGAAAATTCACCCCTCCACTTT; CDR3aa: CASSVRTGENSPLHF
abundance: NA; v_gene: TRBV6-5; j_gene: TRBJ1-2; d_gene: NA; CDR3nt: TGTGCCAGCAGTTACTCCGGAGCTTCCTATGGCTACACCTTC; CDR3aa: CASSYSGASYGYTF
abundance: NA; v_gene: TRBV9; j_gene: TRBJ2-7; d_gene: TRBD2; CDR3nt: TGTGCCAGCAGCCCCCGGACCGGGACTAGCGCGGGGGAGCAGTACTTC; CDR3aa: CASSPRTGTSAGEQYF
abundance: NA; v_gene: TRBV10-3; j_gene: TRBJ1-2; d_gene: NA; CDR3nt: TGTGCCATCAGCGGGGGGCAGGGGATTGGGTATGGCTACACCTTC; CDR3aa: CAISGGQGIGYGYTF
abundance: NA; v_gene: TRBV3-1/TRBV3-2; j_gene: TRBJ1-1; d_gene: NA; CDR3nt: TGTGCCAGCAGCCAAGGCGGACAGAACACTGAAGCTTTCTTT; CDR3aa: CASSQGGQNTEAFF
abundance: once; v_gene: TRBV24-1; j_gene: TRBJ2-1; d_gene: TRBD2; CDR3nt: TGTGCCACCAGTGTGGAGACTAGCGCTACGGGTGAGCAGTTCTTC; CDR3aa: CATSVETSATGEQFF
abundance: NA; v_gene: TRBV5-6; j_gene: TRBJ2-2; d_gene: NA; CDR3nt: TGTGCCAGCAGCTTTGGAGCGAACACCGGGGAGCTGTTTTTT; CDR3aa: CASSFGANTGELFF
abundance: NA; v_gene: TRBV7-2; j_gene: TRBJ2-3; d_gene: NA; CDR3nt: TGTGCCAGCAAGCGCCAATGGACAGATACGCAGTATTTT; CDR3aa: CASKRQWTDTQYF
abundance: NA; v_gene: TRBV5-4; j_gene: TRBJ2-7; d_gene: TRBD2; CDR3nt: TGTGCCAGCAGCCTGGATAGCGGGAGTTACGAGCAGTACTTC; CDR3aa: CASSLDSGSYEQYF
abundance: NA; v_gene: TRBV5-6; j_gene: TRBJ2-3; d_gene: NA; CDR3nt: TGTGCCAGCAGTCCACGGGGGTTAGATACGCAGTATTTT; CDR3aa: CASSPRGLDTQYF
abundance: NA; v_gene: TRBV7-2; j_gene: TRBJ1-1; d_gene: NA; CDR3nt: TGTGCCAGCAGCCCCGCAGGGGTCGGGCGCTTTGAAGCTTTCTTT; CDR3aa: CASSPAGVGRFEAFF
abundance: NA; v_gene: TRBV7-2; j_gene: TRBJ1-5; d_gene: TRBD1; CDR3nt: TGTGCCAGCAGTACGGGACAGGGGCAGCCCCAGCATTTT; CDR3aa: CASSTGQGQPQHF
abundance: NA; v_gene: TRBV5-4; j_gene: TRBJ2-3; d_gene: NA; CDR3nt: TGTGCCGTCGGACAGGGCGGGGGAGGGACAGATACGCAGTATTTT; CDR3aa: CAVGQGGGGTDTQYF
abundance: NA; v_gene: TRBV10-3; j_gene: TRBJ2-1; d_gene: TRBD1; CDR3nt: TGTGCCATCCCGATTAAGGAGAACAGGGGAAGTCCTAGCTCCTACAATGAGCAGTTCTTC; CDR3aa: CAIPIKENRGSPSSYNEQFF
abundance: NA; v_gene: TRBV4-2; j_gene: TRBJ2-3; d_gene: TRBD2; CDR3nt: TGTGCCAGCAGCCGGGCTAGCGGGGGGGCCGGGACAGATACGCAGTATTTT; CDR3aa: CASSRASGGAGTDTQYF
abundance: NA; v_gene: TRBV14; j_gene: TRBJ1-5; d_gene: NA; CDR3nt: TGTGCCAGCAGCCAGATTTACGGAGGGCCCCAGCATTTT; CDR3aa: CASSQIYGGPQHF
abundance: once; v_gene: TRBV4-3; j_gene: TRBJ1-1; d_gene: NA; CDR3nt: TGCGCCAGCAGCCCGAGGTGGGAGTTTGGGCCCGGAGCTTTCTTT; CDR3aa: CASSPRWEFGPGAFF
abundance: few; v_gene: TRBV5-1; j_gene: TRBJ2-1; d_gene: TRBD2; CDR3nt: TGCGCCAGCAGCTTGGAGGCGGGGGGCAACAATGAGCAGTTCTTC; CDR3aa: CASSLEAGGNNEQFF
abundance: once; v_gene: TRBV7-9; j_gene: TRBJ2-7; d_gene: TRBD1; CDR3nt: TGTGCCAGCAACCAGGGGGTTCTCTACGAGCAGTACTTC; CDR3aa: CASNQGVLYEQYF
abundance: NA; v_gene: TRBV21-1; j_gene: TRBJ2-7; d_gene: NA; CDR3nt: TGTGCCAGCAGCACCCGTACCCGGTCGGGCGAGCAGTACTTC; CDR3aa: CASSTRTRSGEQYF
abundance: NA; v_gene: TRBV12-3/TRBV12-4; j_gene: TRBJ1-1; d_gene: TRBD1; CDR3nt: TGTGCCAGCACCAAATCGGGACAGCATTTCTTT; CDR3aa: CASTKSGQHFF
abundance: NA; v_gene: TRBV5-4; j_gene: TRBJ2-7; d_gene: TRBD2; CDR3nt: TGTGCCAGCAGCTCGGGACTAGCGGACCACTACGAGCAGTACTTC; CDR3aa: CASSSGLADHYEQYF
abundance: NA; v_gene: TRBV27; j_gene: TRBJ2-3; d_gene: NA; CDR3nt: TGTGCCAGCAAGGAGGGCAACACAGATACGCAGTATTTT; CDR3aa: CASKEGNTDTQYF
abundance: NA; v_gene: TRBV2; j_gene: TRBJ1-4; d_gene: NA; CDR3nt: TGTGCCAGCAGTGACAGGGAATTACCTAATGAAAAACTGTTTTTT; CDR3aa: CASSDRELPNEKLFF
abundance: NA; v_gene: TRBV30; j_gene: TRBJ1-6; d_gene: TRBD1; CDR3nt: TGTGCCTGGAGTGTAATGGGGACAGGGGAATCACCCCTCCACTTT; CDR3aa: CAWSVMGTGESPLHF
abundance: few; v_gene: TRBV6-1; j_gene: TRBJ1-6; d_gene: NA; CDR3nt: TGTGCCAGCAGTGAAAAAATGGTAGGGGCACCCCTCCACTTT; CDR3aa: CASSEKMVGAPLHF
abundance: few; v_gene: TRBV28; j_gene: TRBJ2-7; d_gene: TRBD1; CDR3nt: TGTGCCAGCAGTCTTCCGGGACAGGGGTCCTACGAGCAGTACTTC; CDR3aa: CASSLPGQGSYEQYF
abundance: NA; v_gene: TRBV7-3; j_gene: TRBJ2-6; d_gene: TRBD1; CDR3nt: TGTGCCAGCAGCTCGGCGGACAGGGGAGCTGGGGCCAACGTCCTGACTTTC; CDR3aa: CASSSADRGAGANVLTF
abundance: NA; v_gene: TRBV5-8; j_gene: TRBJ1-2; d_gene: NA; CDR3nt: TGTGCCAGCAGCTCCTCCTCGACAGCCAACTATGGCTACACCTTC; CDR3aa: CASSSSSTANYGYTF
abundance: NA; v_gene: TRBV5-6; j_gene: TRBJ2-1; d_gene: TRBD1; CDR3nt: TGTGCCAGCAGCTTGGGGGACAGTTACAATGAGCAGTTCTTC; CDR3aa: CASSLGDSYNEQFF
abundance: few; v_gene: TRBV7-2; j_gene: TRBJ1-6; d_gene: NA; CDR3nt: TGTGCCAGCAGCTTAGACGGGTTTGGGTCACCCCTCCACTTT; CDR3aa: CASSLDGFGSPLHF
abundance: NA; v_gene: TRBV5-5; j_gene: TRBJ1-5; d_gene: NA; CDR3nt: TGTGCCAGCAGCTTTGGCACTAGCAATCAGCCCCAGCATTTT; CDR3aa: CASSFGTSNQPQHF
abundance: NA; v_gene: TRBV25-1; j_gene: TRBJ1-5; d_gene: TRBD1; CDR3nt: TGTGCCAGCAGTGCAAGGGGGCTCGGCAATCAGCCCCAGCATTTT; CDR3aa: CASSARGLGNQPQHF
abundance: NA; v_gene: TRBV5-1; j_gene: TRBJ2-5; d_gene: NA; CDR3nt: TGCGCCAGCATGGCCCCTGTTCTGCTGACCCAGTACTTC; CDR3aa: CASMAPVLLTQYF
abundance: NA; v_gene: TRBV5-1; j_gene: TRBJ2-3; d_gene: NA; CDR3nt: TGCGCCAGCAGCAGGAGTGGGGCGCGAGATACGCAGTATTTT; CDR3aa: CASSRSGARDTQYF
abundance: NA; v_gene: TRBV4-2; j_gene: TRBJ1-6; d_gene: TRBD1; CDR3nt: TGTGCCAGCAGCCGAGCCTTACGGACAGGGGTGTCACCCCTCCACTTT; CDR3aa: CASSRALRTGVSPLHF
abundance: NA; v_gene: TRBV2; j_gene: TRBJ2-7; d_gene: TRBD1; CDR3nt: TGTGCCAGCAGTGAAGCGGGGACAGGAGGCTACGAGCAGTACTTC; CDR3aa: CASSEAGTGGYEQYF
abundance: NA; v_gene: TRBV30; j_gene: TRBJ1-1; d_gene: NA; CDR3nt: TGTGCCTGGAGTATAAACACCCTGAACACTGAAGCTTTCTTT; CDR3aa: CAWSINTLNTEAFF
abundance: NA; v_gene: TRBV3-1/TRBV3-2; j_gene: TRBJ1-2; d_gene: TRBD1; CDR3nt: TGTGCCAGCAGCCACTTGGACAGGGGCTATGGCTACACCTTC; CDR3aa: CASSHLDRGYGYTF
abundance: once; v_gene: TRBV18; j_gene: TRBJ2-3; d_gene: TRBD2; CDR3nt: TGTGCCAGCTCATCAGAGACTAGCGGGGGGACAGATACGCAGTATTTT; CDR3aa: CASSSETSGGTDTQYF
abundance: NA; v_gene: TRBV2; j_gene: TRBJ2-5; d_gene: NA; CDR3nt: TGTGCCAGCAGTGAAGGGAGAGGTCAAGAGACCCAGTACTTC; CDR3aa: CASSEGRGQETQYF
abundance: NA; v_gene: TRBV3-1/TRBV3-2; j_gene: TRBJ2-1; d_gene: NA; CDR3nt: TGTGCCAGCAGCCAAGGTTTGGAGGAATACAATGAGCAGTTCTTC; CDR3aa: CASSQGLEEYNEQFF